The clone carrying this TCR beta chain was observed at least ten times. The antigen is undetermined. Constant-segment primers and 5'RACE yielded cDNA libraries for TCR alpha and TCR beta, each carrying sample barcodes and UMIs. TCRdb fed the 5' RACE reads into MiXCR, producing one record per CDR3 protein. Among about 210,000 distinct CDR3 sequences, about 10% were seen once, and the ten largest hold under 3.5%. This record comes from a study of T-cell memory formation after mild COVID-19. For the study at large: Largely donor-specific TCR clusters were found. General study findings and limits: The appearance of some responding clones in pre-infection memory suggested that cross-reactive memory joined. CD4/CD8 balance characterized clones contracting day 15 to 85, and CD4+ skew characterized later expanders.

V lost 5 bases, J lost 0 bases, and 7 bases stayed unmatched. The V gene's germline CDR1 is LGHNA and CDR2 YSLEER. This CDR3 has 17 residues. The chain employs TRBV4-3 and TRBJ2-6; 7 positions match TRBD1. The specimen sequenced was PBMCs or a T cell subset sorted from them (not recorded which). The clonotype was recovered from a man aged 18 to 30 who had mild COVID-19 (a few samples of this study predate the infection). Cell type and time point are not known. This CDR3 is CASSSRQGGSGANVLTF. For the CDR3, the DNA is TGCGCCAGCAGCAGCCGACAGGGCGGCTCTGGGGCCAACGTCCTGACTTTC.